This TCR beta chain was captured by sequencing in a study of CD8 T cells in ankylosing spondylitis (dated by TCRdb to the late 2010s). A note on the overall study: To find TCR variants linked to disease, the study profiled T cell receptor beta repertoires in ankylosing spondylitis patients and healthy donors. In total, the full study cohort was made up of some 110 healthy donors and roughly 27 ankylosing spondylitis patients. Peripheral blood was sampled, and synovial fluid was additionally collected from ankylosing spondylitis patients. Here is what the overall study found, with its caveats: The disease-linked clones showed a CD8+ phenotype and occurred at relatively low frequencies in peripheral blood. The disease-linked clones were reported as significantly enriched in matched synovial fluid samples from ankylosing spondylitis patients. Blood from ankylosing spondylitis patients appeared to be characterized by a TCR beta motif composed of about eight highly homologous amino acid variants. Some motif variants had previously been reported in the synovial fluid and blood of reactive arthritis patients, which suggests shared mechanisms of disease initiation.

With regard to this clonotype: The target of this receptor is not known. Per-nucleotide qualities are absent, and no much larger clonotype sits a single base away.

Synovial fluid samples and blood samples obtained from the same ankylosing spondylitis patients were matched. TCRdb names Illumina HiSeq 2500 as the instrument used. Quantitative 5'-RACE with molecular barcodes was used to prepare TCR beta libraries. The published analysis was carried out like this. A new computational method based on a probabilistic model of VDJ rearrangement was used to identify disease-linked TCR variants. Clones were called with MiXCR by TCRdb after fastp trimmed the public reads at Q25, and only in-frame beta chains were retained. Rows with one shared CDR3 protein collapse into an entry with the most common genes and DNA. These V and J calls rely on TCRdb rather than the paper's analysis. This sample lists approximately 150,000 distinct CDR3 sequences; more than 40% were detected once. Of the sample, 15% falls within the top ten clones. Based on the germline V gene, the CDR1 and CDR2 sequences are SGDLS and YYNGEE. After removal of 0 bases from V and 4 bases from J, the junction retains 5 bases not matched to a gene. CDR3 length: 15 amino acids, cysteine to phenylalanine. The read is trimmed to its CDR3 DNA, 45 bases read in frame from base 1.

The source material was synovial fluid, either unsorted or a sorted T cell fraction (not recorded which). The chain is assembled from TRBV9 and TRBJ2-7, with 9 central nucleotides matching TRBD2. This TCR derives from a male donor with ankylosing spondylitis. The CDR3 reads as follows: CASSVGSSGEYEQYF. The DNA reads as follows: TGTGCCAGCAGCGTAGGTTCTAGCGGGGAATACGAGCAGTACTTC. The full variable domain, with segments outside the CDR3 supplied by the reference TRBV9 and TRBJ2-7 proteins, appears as DSGVTQTPKHLITATGQRVTLRCSPRSGDLSVYWYQQSLDQGLQFLIQYYNGEERAKGNILERFSAQQFPDLHSELNLSSLELGDSALYFCASSVGSSGEYEQYFGPGTRLTVT.